Listed below are T cell receptor beta chains from one sample, sequenced in a study of T-cell memory formation after mild COVID-19. In TCRdb, the 5' RACE reads were re-called with MiXCR into one record per CDR3 protein. The repertoire has around 99,000 distinct CDR3 sequences, 13% to 15% of them found once; the top ten carry about 39%. Source material: PBMCs or a T cell subset sorted from them (not recorded which). These receptors all stem from a man aged 18 to 35 who had mild COVID-19 (a few samples of this study predate the infection). Cell type and time point are not known. Each CDR3 is given with its conserved first and last residue. D genes are given only for firm matches. Size is stated for part of the rows, as once, few or many counts, or as a class when the clone is expanded.

clone size: -
D gene: TRBD1
V gene: TRBV6-5
J gene: TRBJ2-3
CDR3 protein: CASSPTEGARADTQYF
CDR3 DNA: TGTGCCAGCAGTCCCACAGAGGGGGCGCGGGCAGATACGCAGTATTTT

clone size: many
D gene: TRBD2
V gene: TRBV6-5
J gene: TRBJ2-1
CDR3 protein: CASSYGGLGQFF
CDR3 DNA: TGTGCCAGCAGTTATGGGGGACTAGGACAGTTCTTC

clone size: few
D gene: -
V gene: TRBV12-3/TRBV12-4
J gene: TRBJ2-7
CDR3 protein: CASSNSYEQYF
CDR3 DNA: TGTGCCAGCAGCAACTCCTACGAGCAGTACTTC

clone size: -
D gene: TRBD1
V gene: TRBV7-2
J gene: TRBJ1-2
CDR3 protein: CASSWDRARYGYTF
CDR3 DNA: TGTGCCAGCAGCTGGGACAGGGCGCGATATGGCTACACCTTC

clone size: few
D gene: TRBD2
V gene: TRBV6-5
J gene: TRBJ2-5
CDR3 protein: CASSYSVAGVAETQYF
CDR3 DNA: TGTGCCAGCAGTTACTCTGTGGCGGGGGTAGCGGAGACCCAGTACTTC

clone size: -
D gene: -
V gene: TRBV10-3
J gene: TRBJ1-1
CDR3 protein: CAIRGGRGDTEAFF
CDR3 DNA: TGTGCCATCAGAGGCGGCAGAGGGGACACTGAAGCTTTCTTT

clone size: -
D gene: TRBD1
V gene: TRBV7-9
J gene: TRBJ2-7
CDR3 protein: CASSFGQDGQYF
CDR3 DNA: TGTGCCAGCAGCTTTGGACAGGACGGGCAGTACTTC

clone size: many
D gene: TRBD1
V gene: TRBV7-9
J gene: TRBJ2-2
CDR3 protein: CASRPTGTGSTGELFF
CDR3 DNA: TGTGCCAGCAGGCCCACCGGGACAGGATCCACCGGGGAGCTGTTTTTT

clone size: -
D gene: -
V gene: TRBV4-3
J gene: TRBJ1-1
CDR3 protein: CASSLYHEWRSEAFF
CDR3 DNA: TGCGCCAGCAGCCTCTACCACGAGTGGAGGTCTGAAGCTTTCTTT

clone size: -
D gene: -
V gene: TRBV4-1
J gene: TRBJ1-3
CDR3 protein: CASSQAKRSPVGNTIYF
CDR3 DNA: TGCGCCAGCAGCCAAGCAAAACGAAGTCCGGTTGGAAACACCATATATTTT

clone size: -
D gene: TRBD2
V gene: TRBV5-5
J gene: TRBJ2-1
CDR3 protein: CASSLGSGDSYNEQFF
CDR3 DNA: TGTGCCAGCAGCTTGGGTAGCGGGGACTCCTACAATGAGCAGTTCTTC